This TCR beta chain was profiled in a study of T cell changes during pregnancy in multiple sclerosis. Measured with immunoSEQ multiplex PCR; TCRdb has only the in-frame clones, and not every one. The repertoire holds fewer than 150,000 clones, with around 95% as singletons. To note about this clone: The junction departs from the called germline gene at one end, perhaps through a read error.

The germline V gene encodes CDR1 MNHEY and CDR2 SVGAGI. The CDR3 is 16 amino acids. The chain combines TRBV6-5 with TRBJ1-3; the D is unclear. The clonotype was recovered from a female donor with multiple sclerosis, enrolled in a pregnancy study. The starting material was peripheral blood, obtained after pregnancy. CDR3 bases: TGTGCCAGCAGCTACTCCGGCAGGCTCTCTGGAAACACCATATATTTT. This codes for CASSYSGRLSGNTIYF.